This T cell receptor (beta chain) comes out of a study of blood T cell repertoires in COVID-19. Study-level background: There were acute and convalescent COVID-19 samples, and they came from the United States, Italy and Spain. Nucleic acid was either cDNA or gDNA, and it came from T cells, B-cell-depleted T cells, or PBMCs.

Adults between about 18 and 95 years of age took part from 24 US areas. The study assigned cohorts using participant-reported clinical history. Per the germline V gene, CDR1 is MNHEY and CDR2 is SVGAGI. V lost 5 bases, J lost 12 bases, and 14 bases lay in between. This CDR3 region has 12 residues. Using immunoSEQ multiplex PCR, the repertoire was profiled, and TCRdb retains in-frame clones only, with some absent. Of over 300,000 clones listed, about 89% are singletons. V usage is TRBV6-5 and J usage is TRBJ2-1; TRBD1 might be the D (6 bases). The source of this sequence is a woman aged 40 to 55 who had recovered from COVID-19. Specimen: PBMCs or T cells enriched from blood (not recorded which). The CDR3 bases are TGTGCCAGCAGTACCCAACAGGGTCCGCAGTTCTTC. Translating it yields CASSTQQGPQFF.